The 18 T cell receptor beta chains listed next were all sequenced from one sample in a study of T cells after yellow fever vaccination (dated by TCRdb to about 2019). The treatment or condition label, as the study defines it: live attenuated yellow fever vaccine strain. Library generation was performed with 5' RACE. Instrument on record: Illumina HiSeq 2500. TCRdb reran the public reads through fastp at Q25 and MiXCR, keeping productive beta chains. CDR3 protein duplicates are merged, each entry listing the most common genes and DNA. The sample includes a few hundred thousand distinct CDR3 sequences, with 6.8% observed a single time. The ten largest clones represent over 15% of the sample. The source was PBMCs, collected more than 40 days after the first yellow fever vaccination. Receptor source: a man aged 18 to 30 who received the YFV17D yellow fever vaccine.

This clonotype was recorded at least ten times. V is TRBV12-3 or TRBV12-4 and J is TRBJ2-1, with TRBD2 as a possible D gene (6 bases). CDR3 length: 13 residues. V was cut by 9 bases and J by 10 bases, with 19 bases left in between. The CDR3 loop is CASGGTLGGEQFF. The CDR3 nucleotides are TGTGCCAGTGGGGGGACTCTCGGAGGGGAGCAGTTCTTC.

The chain uses TRBV10-3 and TRBJ1-2, with no clear D. Trimming removed 3 bases from V and 6 bases from J, with 11 bases in between. The CDR3 has 13 amino acids. CDR1 is ENHRY and CDR2 is SYGVKD in the germline V gene. The CDR3 loop is CAISDIRRDGYTF. The CDR3 bases are TGTGCCATCAGTGACATCCGCCGAGATGGCTACACCTTC.

The V and J genes are TRBV28 and TRBJ2-1; the D call may be TRBD1 or TRBD2 (5 bases each). This CDR3 is 15 amino acids long. Trimming removed 5 bases at V and 3 bases at J, with 14 bases between. CDR1 MDHEN and CDR2 SYDVKM come from the germline V gene. The CDR3 spells CASSMTPGGYNEQFF. CDR3 DNA: TGTGCCAGCAGTATGACTCCTGGGGGCTACAATGAGCAGTTCTTC.

This clonotype was observed a handful of times. V and J are TRBV11-2 and TRBJ1-6; 8 bases fit TRBD1. The CDR3 totals 17 residues. With 0 bases clipped from V and 1 base from J, the junction kept 2 bases outside the gene matches. CDR1 SGHAT and CDR2 FQNNGV come from the germline V gene. Here the CDR3 reads CASSLETGVSYNSPLHF. In nucleotides, the CDR3 is TGTGCCAGCAGCTTAGAGACAGGGGTTTCCTATAATTCACCCCTCCACTTT. The full variable domain, rest sourced from reference TRBV11-2 and TRBJ1-6, is EAGVAQSPRYKIIEKRQSVAFWCNPISGHATLYWYQQILGQGPKLLIQFQNNGVVDDSQLPKDRFSAERLKGVDSTLKIQPAKLEDSAVYLCASSLETGVSYNSPLHFGNGTRLTVT.

This clonotype was seen many times. The chain joins TRBV3-1 to TRBJ2-3; D is ambiguous. CDR1 is LGHDT, CDR2 YNNKEL, per germline (reference sequence). CDR3 length: 13 residues. V gave up 5 bases and J gave up 5 bases, with 11 bases separating them. Here the CDR3 DNA reads TGTGCCAGCAGCTACCGGACCCTAGATACGCAGTATTTT. Amino acids: CASSYRTLDTQYF.

The V and J genes are TRBV6-1 and TRBJ2-6, with a possible D match to TRBD2 (6 bases). Germline CDR1 is MNHNS and CDR2 is SASEGT. The germline V and J ends were trimmed by 3 bases and 1 base, with 13 bases remaining between them. This CDR3 is built from 17 residues. CDR3 region: CASSEGGTSSGANVLTF. CDR3 DNA sequence: TGTGCCAGCAGTGAGGGGGGAACCAGTTCTGGGGCCAACGTCCTGACTTTC.

This clonotype has a handful of counts. This rearrangement joins TRBV4-3 to TRBJ1-4, with TRBD1 matching over 7 bases. Trimming cost V 4 bases and J 12 bases; bases outside gene matches: 20. In germline, CDR1 is LGHNA, CDR2 YSLEER. The CDR3 has 17 residues. The CDR3 DNA reads as TGCGCCAGCAGCCGAAGAAGGATGGGACAGCCCGGGGCCGAACTGTTTTTT. Translated, it gives CASSRRRMGQPGAELFF.

This clonotype was counted between two and nine times. This chain uses TRBV20-1 with TRBJ2-1; 7 positions match TRBD1. V shed 0 bases and J 8 bases; nucleotides not matched to a gene: 13. CDR3 length equals 16 residues. The germline CDR1 and CDR2 sequences are DFQATT and SNEGSKA (reference sequence). CDR3 loop: CSARDPKGAGFDEQFF. The DNA of the CDR3 is TGCAGTGCTAGAGATCCGAAGGGGGCGGGTTTCGATGAGCAGTTCTTC.

This chain joins TRBV7-2 and TRBJ1-5; D is unresolved. This CDR3 spans 16 amino acids. Germline V CDR1 and CDR2: SGHTA, FQGNSA. Trimming removed 1 base at V and 3 bases at J, with 13 bases between. The CDR3 bases are TGTGCCAGCAGCTTAGATGCAGACTTATTCAATCAGCCCCAGCATTTT. Translation gives CASSLDADLFNQPQHF.

Comment on this clonotype: The final CDR3 position lacks the conserved phenylalanine or tryptophan, pointing to a likely read error. The chain is built from TRBV7-2 and TRBJ1-2; 7 bases line up with TRBD1. CDR1 is SGHTA, CDR2 FQGNSA, per germline. This CDR3 has 14 residues. V lost 5 bases and J lost 8; bases outside the gene matches: 11. This CDR3 is CASSPLDRFGGYTS. In DNA form, the CDR3 reads TGTGCCAGCAGCCCCTTGGACAGGTTCGGGGGCTACACCTCC.

This chain links TRBV4-1 with TRBJ2-7; D is unclear. The V gene's germline CDR1 is MGHRA and CDR2 YSYEKL. The CDR3 covers 18 residues. The V gene lost 4 bases and the J gene lost 0 bases, with 22 bases spanning the gap. CDR3 sequence: CASSPQGALDTLSYEQYF. The CDR3 DNA reads as TGCGCCAGCAGCCCCCAAGGCGCCCTCGACACCCTCTCCTACGAGCAGTACTTC.

This clonotype has more than one count but fewer than ten. The gene calls are TRBV20-1 and TRBJ1-2; D unresolved. Germline-derived CDR1 and CDR2 are DFQATT and SNEGSKA (reference sequence). CDR3 length: 14 residues. Trimming shortened V by 0 bases and J by 4 bases, and 12 bases separated the two germline ends. CDR3 nucleotides: TGCAGTGCTAGAGATGGGAAATATTCCTATGGCTACACCTTC. This sequence encodes CSARDGKYSYGYTF.

A few counts support this clonotype. The chain has TRBV4-3 and TRBJ2-5; a possible D gene is TRBD1 (6 bases). The CDR3 runs 16 residues. The V and J ends lost 4 bases and 3 bases respectively, with 18 bases between them. Germline CDR1 and CDR2: LGHNA and YSLEER. The CDR3 loop is CASSPRTGPKKETQYF. The CDR3 region has the DNA TGCGCCAGCAGCCCCCGAACAGGGCCTAAAAAAGAGACCCAGTACTTC.

The CDR3 loop reads CASKRGGTNTGELFF. DNA of the CDR3: TGTGCCAGCAAAAGGGGGGGGACGAACACCGGGGAGCTGTTTTTT. This chain joins TRBV9 and TRBJ2-2, with D possibly matching TRBD2 (7 bases). Trimming stripped 6 bases from V and 0 bases from J, with 12 bases between. CDR3 length: 15 amino acids. CDR1 and CDR2 from the germline V gene are SGDLS and YYNGEE.

This chain uses TRBV5-1 with TRBJ2-2; 13 bases align to TRBD2. Trimming cost V 0 bases and J 10 bases; bases outside gene matches: 3. Germline values: CDR1 SGHRS, CDR2 YFSETQ. CDR3 length: 15 residues. This CDR3 reads CASSLAGLAGKELFF. CDR3 DNA: TGCGCCAGCAGCTTGGCGGGACTAGCGGGGAAGGAGCTGTTTTTT.

This clonotype was counted only a few times. The J gene is TRBJ2-1, the V gene TRBV5-4, with D unresolved. The CDR3 sequence is 13 residues long. Trimming removed 1 base from V and 5 bases from J, with 7 bases in between. The germline V gene encodes CDR1 SGHNT and CDR2 YYREEE (reference sequence). CDR3 in DNA: TGTGCCAGCAGCTTGAAAGTTAACAATGAGCAGTTCTTC. Amino acid sequence: CASSLKVNNEQFF.

This clonotype was found a few times. This chain uses TRBV6-2 or TRBV6-3 with TRBJ2-7; possible D gene TRBD1, 6 bases. This CDR3 comprises 14 residues. The germline CDR1 and CDR2 sequences are MNHEY and SVGEGT. Trimming pared 8 bases from V and 3 bases from J, leaving 17 bases between. The CDR3 reads CASRPTGNNYEQYF. The CDR3 DNA reads as TGTGCCAGCCGACCAACAGGGAATAACTACGAGCAGTACTTC.

This clonotype occurred a few times. The rearrangement joins TRBV20-1 to TRBJ1-6; the D is unclear. Germline CDR1 and CDR2: DFQATT and SNEGSKA (reference sequence). With 3 bases removed from V and 7 bases from J, the gap between germline ends came to 13 bases. This CDR3 has 14 residues. The CDR3 region has the DNA TGCAGTGCTAGTTCGGCAGGCGGCAATTCACCCCTCCACTTT. It specifies CSASSAGGNSPLHF.